These 12 T cell receptor beta chains were sequenced from one sample in a study of T cell responses to AZD1222 COVID-19 vaccine. This table comes from immunoSEQ multiplex PCR, and its TCRdb copy is limited to in-frame clones, with some not included. The table includes some 99,000 clones, approximately 91% detected once. Sequenced material: peripheral blood, taken on day 0 of MenACWY control vaccination. The origin of the receptors is an adult in good health.

This clone was recorded a few times. The chain links TRBV7-9 to TRBJ2-1, with D perhaps matching TRBD1 or TRBD2 (6 bases each). With 10 bases removed from V and 0 bases from J, the gap between germline ends came to 16 bases. CDR3 length equals 15 residues. The germline V gene has CDR1 SEHNR and CDR2 FQNEAQ (reference sequence). CDR3 amino acids: CATIRGPSSYNEQFF. CDR3 sequence (DNA): TGTGCCACCATTCGGGGGCCGAGCTCCTACAATGAGCAGTTCTTC.

V usage is TRBV2 and J usage is TRBJ2-5; D gene ambiguous. This CDR3 is 11 amino acids long. Trimming pared 3 bases from V and 8 bases from J, leaving 7 bases between. Germline V gives CDR1 SNHLY, CDR2 FYNNEI. CDR3 bases: TGTGCCAGCAGTGAGGTGTTAACCCAGTACTTC. As protein: CASSEVLTQYF. Full variable domain (outside the CDR3, taken from reference TRBV2 and TRBJ2-5): EPEVTQTPSHQVTQMGQEVILRCVPISNHLYFYWYRQILGQKVEFLVSFYNNEISEKSEIFDDQFSVERPDGSNFTLKIRSTKLEDSAMYFCASSEVLTQYFGPGTRLLVL.

The chain is built from TRBV27 and TRBJ1-6, with 11 positions matching TRBD1. Trimming at V came to 5 bases and at J to 9 bases, leaving 3 bases not matched to a gene. In germline, CDR1 is MNHEY, CDR2 SMNVEV (reference sequence). The CDR3 runs 14 residues. The CDR3 protein is CASSPGQGGSPLHF. The CDR3 bases are TGTGCCAGCAGTCCGGGACAGGGGGGTTCACCCCTCCACTTT.

This clone was observed once. The chain couples TRBV6-2 or TRBV6-3 to TRBJ2-1, with 9 bases lining up with TRBD2. The CDR3 runs to 19 residues. Germline V CDR1 and CDR2: MNHEY, SVGEGT. With 0 bases clipped from V and 3 bases from J, the junction kept 12 bases outside the gene matches. The CDR3 nucleotides read TGTGCCAGCAGTTACTCGGCTAGCGGGGCCATCGTTATCTACAATGAGCAGTTCTTC. It yields the protein CASSYSASGAIVIYNEQFF.

CDR3 region: CASSEFDEQYF. The CDR3 nucleotides read TGTGCCAGCAGTGAATTCGACGAGCAGTACTTC. This chain joins TRBV25-1 and TRBJ2-7; D ambiguous. V dropped 1 base and J dropped 5 bases, with 3 bases sitting between them. This CDR3 contains 11 residues. Germline CDR1 reads MGHDK; CDR2 reads SYGVNS.

This chain links TRBV28 with TRBJ2-5, with 9 nucleotides matching TRBD1. The V segment lost 9 bases and the J segment 5 bases; nucleotides outside the gene matches: 7. The V gene's germline CDR1 is MDHEN and CDR2 SYDVKM. The CDR3 has 13 residues. The CDR3 protein is CASRQGVRETQYF. DNA of the CDR3: TGTGCCAGTCGACAGGGGGTGCGGGAGACCCAGTACTTC.

The rearrangement joins TRBV6-5 to TRBJ2-1, with D uncertain. The CDR3 is made up of 16 amino acids. Germline-derived CDR1 and CDR2 are MNHEY and SVGAGI. V shed 4 bases and J shed 2 bases, with 15 bases lying between them. CDR3 DNA: TGTGCCAGCAGTTCCGGCAGGCAGGTCGCCTACAATGAGCAGTTCTTC. It is translated as CASSSGRQVAYNEQFF.

The V and J genes are TRBV9 and TRBJ1-4; no definite D call. The CDR3 extends over 14 amino acids. Trimming removed 2 bases from V and 0 bases from J, with 5 bases in between. In germline, CDR1 is SGDLS, CDR2 YYNGEE. CDR3 DNA sequence: TGTGCCAGCAGCGTGGCGGCAACTAATGAAAAACTGTTTTTT. Its translation: CASSVAATNEKLFF.

CDR3 in amino acids: CASSVAPENTGELFF. In DNA, the CDR3 is TGTGCCAGCAGCGTAGCTCCAGAGAACACCGGGGAGCTGTTTTTT. The chain employs TRBV9 and TRBJ2-2, with D uncertain. CDR1 and CDR2 from the germline V gene are SGDLS and YYNGEE. The CDR3 consists of 15 residues. V shed 0 bases and J shed 1 base, with 7 bases lying between them. Complete variable domain (other parts from reference TRBV9 and TRBJ2-2): DSGVTQTPKHLITATGQRVTLRCSPRSGDLSVYWYQQSLDQGLQFLIQYYNGEERAKGNILERFSAQQFPDLHSELNLSSLELGDSALYFCASSVAPENTGELFFGEGSRLTVL.

This clone was seen only once. The genes are TRBV2 and TRBJ1-5, with D possibly being TRBD1 (6 bases). The length of the CDR3 is 14 residues. CDR1 and CDR2 (germline): SNHLY, FYNNEI. With 3 bases removed from V and 6 bases from J, the gap between germline ends came to 12 bases. The CDR3 coding sequence is TGTGCCAGCAGTGAGTCGGGGGCAGGTCAGCCCCAGCATTTT. Protein product: CASSESGAGQPQHF.

This chain's CDR3 is CASTPIRNTEAFF. CDR3 DNA sequence: TGTGCCAGCACCCCAATTCGCAACACTGAAGCTTTCTTT. This chain connects TRBV2 to TRBJ1-1, with D uncertain. The V end lost 7 bases, the J end lost 2 bases, and 11 bases lay between the germline ends. Germline V CDR1 and CDR2: SNHLY, FYNNEI. This CDR3 spans 13 amino acids.

V and J are TRBV18 and TRBJ1-5; possibly TRBD1 for D (5 bases). The CDR3 consists of 14 residues. V was shortened by 3 bases and J by 5 bases, with 11 bases between the two germline ends. In germline, CDR1 is KGHSH, CDR2 LQKENI. The CDR3 here is CASSPGVSDQPQHF. The CDR3 region has the DNA TGTGCCAGCTCACCGGGGGTCTCGGATCAGCCCCAGCATTTT.